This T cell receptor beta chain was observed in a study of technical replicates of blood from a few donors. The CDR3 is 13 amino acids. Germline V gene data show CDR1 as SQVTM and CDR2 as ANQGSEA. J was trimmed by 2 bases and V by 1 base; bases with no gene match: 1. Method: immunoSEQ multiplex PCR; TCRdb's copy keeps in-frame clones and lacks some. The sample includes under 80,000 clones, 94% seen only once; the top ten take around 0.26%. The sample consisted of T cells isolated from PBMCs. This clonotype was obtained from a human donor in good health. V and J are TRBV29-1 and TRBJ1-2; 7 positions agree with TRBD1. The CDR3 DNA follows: TGCAGCGTTGAAGGCAGGGGGAACTATGGCTACACCTTC. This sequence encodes CSVEGRGNYGYTF.